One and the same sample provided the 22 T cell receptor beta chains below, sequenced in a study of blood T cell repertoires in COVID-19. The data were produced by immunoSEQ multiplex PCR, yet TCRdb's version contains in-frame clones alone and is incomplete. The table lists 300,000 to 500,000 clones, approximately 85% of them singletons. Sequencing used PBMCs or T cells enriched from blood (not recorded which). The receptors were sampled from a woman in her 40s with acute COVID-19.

The CDR3 coding sequence is TGTGCCAGCAGCGTAGGGGTAGCGGGGGCCTTACAAGAGACCCAGTACTTC. It yields the protein CASSVGVAGALQETQYF. The chain joins TRBV9 to TRBJ2-5; TRBD2 matches 9 bases. CDR3 length: 17 residues. The V gene end was trimmed by 0 bases and the J gene end by 2 bases; junction bases not matched to a gene: 8. Germline-derived CDR1 and CDR2 are SGDLS and YYNGEE. The complete variable domain, with remaining parts taken from reference TRBV9 and TRBJ2-5, reads DSGVTQTPKHLITATGQRVTLRCSPRSGDLSVYWYQQSLDQGLQFLIQYYNGEERAKGNILERFSAQQFPDLHSELNLSSLELGDSALYFCASSVGVAGALQETQYFGPGTRLLVL.

The CDR3 sequence is CATSSTGRKTGELFF. For the CDR3, the DNA is TGTGCCACCAGCTCGACAGGACGAAAGACCGGGGAGCTGTTTTTT. This sequence joins TRBV24-1 and TRBJ2-2; D might be TRBD1 (6 bases). This CDR3 is built from 15 residues. The ends were cut back, 7 bases at V and 5 bases at J, with 16 bases in the middle. Germline V CDR1 and CDR2: KGHDR, SFDVKD.

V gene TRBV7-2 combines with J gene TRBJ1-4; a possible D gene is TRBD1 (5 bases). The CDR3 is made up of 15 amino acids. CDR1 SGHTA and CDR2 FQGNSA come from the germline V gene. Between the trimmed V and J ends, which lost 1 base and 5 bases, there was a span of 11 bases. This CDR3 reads CASSLDGAPNEKLFF. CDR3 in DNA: TGTGCCAGCAGCTTAGATGGGGCCCCGAATGAAAAACTGTTTTTT.

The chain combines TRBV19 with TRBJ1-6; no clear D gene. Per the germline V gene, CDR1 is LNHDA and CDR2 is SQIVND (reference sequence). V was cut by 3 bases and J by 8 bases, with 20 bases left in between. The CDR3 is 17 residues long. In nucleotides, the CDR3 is TGTGCCAGTAGTATCCGAAGTGGTACGAGTCCCGATTCACCCCTCCACTTT. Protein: CASSIRSGTSPDSPLHF.

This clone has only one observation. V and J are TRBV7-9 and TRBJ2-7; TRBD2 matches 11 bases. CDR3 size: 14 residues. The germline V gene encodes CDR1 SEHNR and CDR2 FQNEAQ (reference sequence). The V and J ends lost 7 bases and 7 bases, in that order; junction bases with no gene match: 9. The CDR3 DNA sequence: TGTGCCAGCACGGGACTAGCGGCCCTGGGGGAGCAGTACTTC. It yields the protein CASTGLAALGEQYF.

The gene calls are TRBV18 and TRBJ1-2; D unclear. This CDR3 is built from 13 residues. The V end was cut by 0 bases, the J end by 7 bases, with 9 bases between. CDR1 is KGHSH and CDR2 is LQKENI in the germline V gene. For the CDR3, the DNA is TGTGCCAGCTCACCACCGGGCCAGCTTGGCTACACCTTC. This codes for CASSPPGQLGYTF. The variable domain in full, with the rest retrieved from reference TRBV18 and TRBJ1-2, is NAGVMQNPRHLVRRRGQEARLRCSPMKGHSHVYWYRQLPEEGLKFMVYLQKENIIDESGMPKERFSAEFPKEGPSILRIQQVVRGDSAAYFCASSPPGQLGYTFGSGTRLTVV.

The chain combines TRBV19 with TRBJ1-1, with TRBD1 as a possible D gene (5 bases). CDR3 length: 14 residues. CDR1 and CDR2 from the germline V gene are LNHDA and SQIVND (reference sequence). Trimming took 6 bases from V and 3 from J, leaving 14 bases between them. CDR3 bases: TGTGCCAGTAGCAAGGGGAGGAGGGACACTGAAGCTTTCTTT. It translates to CASSKGRRDTEAFF.

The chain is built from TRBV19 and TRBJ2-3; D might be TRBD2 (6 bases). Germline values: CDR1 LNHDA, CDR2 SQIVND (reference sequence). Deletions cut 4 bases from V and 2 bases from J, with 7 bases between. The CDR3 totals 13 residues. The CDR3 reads CASSSGDTDTQYF. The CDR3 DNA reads TGTGCCAGTAGTAGCGGGGACACAGATACGCAGTATTTT.

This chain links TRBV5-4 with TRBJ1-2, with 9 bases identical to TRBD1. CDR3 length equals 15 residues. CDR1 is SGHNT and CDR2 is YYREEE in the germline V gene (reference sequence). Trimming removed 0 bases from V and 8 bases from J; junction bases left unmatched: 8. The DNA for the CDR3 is TGTGCCAGCAGCTTGGCCGTTGGACAGGGGAAGGGCTACACCTTC. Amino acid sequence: CASSLAVGQGKGYTF.

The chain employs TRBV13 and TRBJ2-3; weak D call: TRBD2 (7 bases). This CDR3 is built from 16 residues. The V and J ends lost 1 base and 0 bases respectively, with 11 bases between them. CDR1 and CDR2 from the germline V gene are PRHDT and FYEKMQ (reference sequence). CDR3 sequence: CASSLDRGASTDTQYF. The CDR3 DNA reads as TGTGCCAGCAGCTTAGATCGGGGGGCTAGCACAGATACGCAGTATTTT.

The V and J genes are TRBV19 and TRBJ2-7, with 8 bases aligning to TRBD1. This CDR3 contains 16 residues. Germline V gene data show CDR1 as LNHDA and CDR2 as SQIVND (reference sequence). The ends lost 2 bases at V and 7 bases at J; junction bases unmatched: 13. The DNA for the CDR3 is TGTGCCAGTAGTATATCCCAGGACAGGGAGCATGAAGAGCAGTACTTC. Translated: CASSISQDREHEEQYF.

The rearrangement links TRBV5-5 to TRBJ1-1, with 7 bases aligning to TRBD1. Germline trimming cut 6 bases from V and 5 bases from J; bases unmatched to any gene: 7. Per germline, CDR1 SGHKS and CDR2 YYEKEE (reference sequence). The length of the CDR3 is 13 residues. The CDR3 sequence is CASILDRATEAFF. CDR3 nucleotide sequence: TGTGCCAGCATTCTTGACAGGGCGACTGAAGCTTTCTTT.

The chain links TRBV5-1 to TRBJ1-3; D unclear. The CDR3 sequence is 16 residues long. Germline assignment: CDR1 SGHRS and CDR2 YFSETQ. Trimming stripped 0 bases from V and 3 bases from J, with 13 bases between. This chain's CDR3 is CASSLAAGKGGNTIYF. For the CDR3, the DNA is TGCGCCAGCAGCTTGGCCGCGGGGAAAGGTGGAAACACCATATATTTT.

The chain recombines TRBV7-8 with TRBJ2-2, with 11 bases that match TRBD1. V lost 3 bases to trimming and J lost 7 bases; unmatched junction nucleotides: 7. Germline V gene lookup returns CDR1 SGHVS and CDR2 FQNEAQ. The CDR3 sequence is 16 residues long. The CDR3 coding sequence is TGTGCCAGCAGCTTGTTGGACAGGGGGCTCGGCGGGGAGCTGTTTTTT. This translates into CASSLLDRGLGGELFF.

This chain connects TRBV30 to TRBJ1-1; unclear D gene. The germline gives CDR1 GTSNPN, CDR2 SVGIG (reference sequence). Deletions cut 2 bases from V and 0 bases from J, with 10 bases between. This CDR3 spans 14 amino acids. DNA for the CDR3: TGTGCCTGGAGTCTGACATCCTTGAACACTGAAGCTTTCTTT. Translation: CAWSLTSLNTEAFF.

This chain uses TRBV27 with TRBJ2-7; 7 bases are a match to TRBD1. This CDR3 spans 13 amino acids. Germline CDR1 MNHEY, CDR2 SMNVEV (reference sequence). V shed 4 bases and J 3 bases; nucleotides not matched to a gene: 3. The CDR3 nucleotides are TGTGCCAGCAGTTGGGGGACAGACTACGAGCAGTACTTC. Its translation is CASSWGTDYEQYF.

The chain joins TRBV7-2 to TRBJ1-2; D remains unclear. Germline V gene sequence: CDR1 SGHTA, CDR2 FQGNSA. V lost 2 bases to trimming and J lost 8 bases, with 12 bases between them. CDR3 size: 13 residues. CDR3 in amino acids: CASSLFGLEGYTF. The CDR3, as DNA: TGTGCCAGCAGCTTATTTGGCCTCGAAGGCTACACCTTC.

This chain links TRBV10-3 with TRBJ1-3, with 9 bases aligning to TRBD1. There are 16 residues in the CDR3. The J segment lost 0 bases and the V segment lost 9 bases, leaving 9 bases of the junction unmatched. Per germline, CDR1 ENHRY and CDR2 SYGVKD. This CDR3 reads CAIRGQGPSSGNTIYF. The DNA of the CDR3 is TGTGCCATTCGGGGACAGGGTCCGAGCTCTGGAAACACCATATATTTT.

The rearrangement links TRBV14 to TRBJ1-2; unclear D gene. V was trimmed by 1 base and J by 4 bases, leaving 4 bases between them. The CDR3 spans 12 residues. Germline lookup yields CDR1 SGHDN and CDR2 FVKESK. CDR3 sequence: CASSQGGYGYTF. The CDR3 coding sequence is TGTGCCAGCAGCCAAGGCGGCTATGGCTACACCTTC.

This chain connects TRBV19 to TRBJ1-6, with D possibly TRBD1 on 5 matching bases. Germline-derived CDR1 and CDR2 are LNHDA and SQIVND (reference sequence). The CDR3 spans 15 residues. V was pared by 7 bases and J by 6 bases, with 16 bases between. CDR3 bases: TGTGCCAGTACTGTGGGGCAGATGGGTAATTCACCCCTCCACTTT. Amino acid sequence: CASTVGQMGNSPLHF.

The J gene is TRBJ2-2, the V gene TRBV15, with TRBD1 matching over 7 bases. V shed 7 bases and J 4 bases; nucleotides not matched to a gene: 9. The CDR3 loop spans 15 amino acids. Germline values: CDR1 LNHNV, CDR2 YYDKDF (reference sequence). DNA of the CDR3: TGTGCCACCAAACCGGGACAGACGGGCACCGGGGAGCTGTTTTTT. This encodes CATKPGQTGTGELFF.

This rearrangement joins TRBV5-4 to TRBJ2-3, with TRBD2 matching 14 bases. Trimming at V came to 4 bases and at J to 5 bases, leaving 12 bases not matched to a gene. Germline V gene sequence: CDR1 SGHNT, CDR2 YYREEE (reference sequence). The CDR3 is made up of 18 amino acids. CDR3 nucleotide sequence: TGTGCCAGCAGCGGTGGACTAGCGGGGGGATCCTCACTAGATACGCAGTATTTT. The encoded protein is CASSGGLAGGSSLDTQYF.